Presented here are 2 T cell receptor beta chains from one specimen sequenced in a study of OX40 agonist ivuxolimab in advanced cancers. The table came from immunoSEQ multiplex PCR; TCRdb's copy has only in-frame clones and leaves some out. The sample has about 110,000 clones; around 90% are singletons. The material sequenced was CD4+ or CD8+ T cells sorted from blood, taken in a trial of the OX40 agonist ivuxolimab. Source of these receptors: an adult with an advanced solid tumor such as melanoma, head and neck, liver or kidney cancer.

V usage is TRBV4-1 and J usage is TRBJ2-7; 14 nucleotides align to TRBD2. Per the germline V gene, CDR1 is MGHRA and CDR2 is YSYEKL. This CDR3 spans 19 amino acids. V lost 4 bases, J lost 4 bases, and 15 bases stayed unmatched. CDR3 residues: CASSLSSTSGRAFEYEQYF. The CDR3 bases are TGCGCCAGCAGCCTCTCGTCGACTAGCGGGAGGGCCTTCGAATACGAGCAGTACTTC.

This clone was detected once. The V and J genes are TRBV7-2 and TRBJ2-1, with D perhaps being TRBD1 or TRBD2 (5 bases each). V lost 1 base, J lost 9 bases, and 7 bases lay in between. Germline lookup yields CDR1 SGHTA and CDR2 FQGNSA. The CDR3 is 12 amino acids. CDR3 sequence (DNA): TGTGCCAGCAGCTTAGTTGGGGGTGAGCAGTTCTTC. This gives the protein CASSLVGGEQFF.